The clone carrying this T cell receptor beta chain has a handful of counts. V lost 6 bases to trimming and J lost 2 bases, with 14 bases between them. Germline CDR1 and CDR2: MDHEN and SYDVKM. CDR3 length equals 14 residues. The sample comes from a study of human T cells and chemical hapten exposure. Unfractionated whole blood yielded total RNA. The library labeled individual cDNA molecules by adding unique molecular identifiers to them. TCRdb re-analysed the 5' RACE reads in MiXCR, keeping a single row per CDR3 protein. The sample yields about 110,000 distinct CDR3 sequences, roughly 18% seen once. The receptor was derived from a human donor in good health. The gene calls are TRBV28 and TRBJ2-7; possible D gene TRBD1, 6 bases. The CDR3 region is CASRVQGFTYEQYF. The CDR3 DNA reads TGTGCCAGCAGGGTCCAGGGGTTTACCTACGAGCAGTACTTC.